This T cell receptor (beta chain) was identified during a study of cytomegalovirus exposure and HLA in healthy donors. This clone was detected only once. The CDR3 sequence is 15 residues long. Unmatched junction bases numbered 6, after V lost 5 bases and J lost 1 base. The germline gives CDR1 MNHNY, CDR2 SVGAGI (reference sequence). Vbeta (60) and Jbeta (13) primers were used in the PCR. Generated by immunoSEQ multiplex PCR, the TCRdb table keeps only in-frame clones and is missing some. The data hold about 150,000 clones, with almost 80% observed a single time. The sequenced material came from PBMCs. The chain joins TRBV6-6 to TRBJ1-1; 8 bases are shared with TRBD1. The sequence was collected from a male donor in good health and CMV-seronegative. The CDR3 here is CASSPLQGGNTEAFF. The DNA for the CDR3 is TGTGCCAGCAGTCCCTTACAGGGGGGGAACACTGAAGCTTTCTTT.